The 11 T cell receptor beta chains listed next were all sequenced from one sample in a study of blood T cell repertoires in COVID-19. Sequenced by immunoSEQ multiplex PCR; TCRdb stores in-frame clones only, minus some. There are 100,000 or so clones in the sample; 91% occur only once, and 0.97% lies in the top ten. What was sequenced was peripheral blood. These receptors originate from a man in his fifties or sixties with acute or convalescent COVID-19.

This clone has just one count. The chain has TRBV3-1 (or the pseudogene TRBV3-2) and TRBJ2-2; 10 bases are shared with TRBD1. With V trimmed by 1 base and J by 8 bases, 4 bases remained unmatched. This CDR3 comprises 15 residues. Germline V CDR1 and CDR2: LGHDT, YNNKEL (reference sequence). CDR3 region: CASSQGTGGVGELFF. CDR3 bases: TGTGCCAGCAGCCAAGGGACAGGGGGTGTTGGGGAGCTGTTTTTT.

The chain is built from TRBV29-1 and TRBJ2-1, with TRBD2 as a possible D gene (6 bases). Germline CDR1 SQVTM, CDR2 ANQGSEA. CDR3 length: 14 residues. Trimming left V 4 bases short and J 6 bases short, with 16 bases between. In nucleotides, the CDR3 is TGCAGCGTTGCCATCGGGAGTTGGGTCAATGAGCAGTTCTTC. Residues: CSVAIGSWVNEQFF.

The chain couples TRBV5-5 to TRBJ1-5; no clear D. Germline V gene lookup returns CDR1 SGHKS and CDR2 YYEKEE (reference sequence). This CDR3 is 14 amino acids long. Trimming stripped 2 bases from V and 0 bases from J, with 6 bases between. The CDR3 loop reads CASSFIGSNQPQHF. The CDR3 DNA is TGTGCCAGCAGCTTCATCGGTAGCAATCAGCCCCAGCATTTT.

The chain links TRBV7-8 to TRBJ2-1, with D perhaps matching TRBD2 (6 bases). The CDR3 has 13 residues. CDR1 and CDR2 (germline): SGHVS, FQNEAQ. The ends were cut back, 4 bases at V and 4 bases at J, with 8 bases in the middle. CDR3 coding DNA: TGTGCCAGCAGCTCGGGGGTATACAATGAGCAGTTCTTC. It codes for CASSSGVYNEQFF.

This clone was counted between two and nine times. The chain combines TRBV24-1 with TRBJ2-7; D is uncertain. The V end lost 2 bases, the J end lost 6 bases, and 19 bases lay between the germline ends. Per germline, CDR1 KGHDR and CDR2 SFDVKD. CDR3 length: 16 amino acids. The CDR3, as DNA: TGTGCCACCAGTGATTCCCGCCTTGCAGGTATGAGCGAGCAGTACTTC. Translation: CATSDSRLAGMSEQYF.

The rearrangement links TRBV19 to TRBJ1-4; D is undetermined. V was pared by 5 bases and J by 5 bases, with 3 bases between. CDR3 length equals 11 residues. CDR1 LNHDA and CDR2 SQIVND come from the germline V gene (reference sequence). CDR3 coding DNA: TGTGCCAGTAGTCAAAATGAAAAACTGTTTTTT. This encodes CASSQNEKLFF.

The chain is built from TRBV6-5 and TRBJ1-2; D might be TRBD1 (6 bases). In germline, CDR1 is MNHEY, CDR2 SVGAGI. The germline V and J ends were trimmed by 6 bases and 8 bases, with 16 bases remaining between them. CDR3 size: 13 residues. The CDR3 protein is CASRLDRQAGYTF. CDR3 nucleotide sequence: TGTGCCAGCAGACTAGACCGACAGGCGGGCTACACCTTC.

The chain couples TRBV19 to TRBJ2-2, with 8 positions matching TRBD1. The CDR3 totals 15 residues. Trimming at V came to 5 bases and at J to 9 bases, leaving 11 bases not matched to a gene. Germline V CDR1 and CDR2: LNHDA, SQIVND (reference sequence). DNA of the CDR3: TGTGCCAGTAGTTCTCCGGGACAGGTCGTCAGGGAGCTGTTTTTT. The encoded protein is CASSSPGQVVRELFF.

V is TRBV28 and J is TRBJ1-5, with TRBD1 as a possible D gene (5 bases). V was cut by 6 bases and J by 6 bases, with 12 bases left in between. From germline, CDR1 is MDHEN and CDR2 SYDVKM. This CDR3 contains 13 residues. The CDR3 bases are TGTGCCAGCAGGACACCGGGGGGTCAGCCCCAGCATTTT. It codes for CASRTPGGQPQHF. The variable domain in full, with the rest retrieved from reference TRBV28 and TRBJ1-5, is DVKVTQSSRYLVKRTGEKVFLECVQDMDHENMFWYRQDPGLGLRLIYFSYDVKMKEKGDIPEGYSVSREKKERFSLILESASTNQTSMYLCASRTPGGQPQHFGDGTRLSIL.

The CDR3 is CASSTTGGRNSYEQYF. The CDR3 nucleotides are TGTGCCAGCAGCACGACAGGGGGCAGGAACTCCTACGAGCAGTACTTC. This chain uses TRBV7-2 with TRBJ2-7, with 10 bases lining up with TRBD1. Per germline, CDR1 SGHTA and CDR2 FQGNSA. The CDR3 covers 16 residues. V lost 5 bases to trimming and J lost 0 bases; unmatched junction nucleotides: 7.

This CDR3 reads CASSSGGGTDTQYF. CDR3 DNA: TGTGCCAGCAGCTCGGGAGGGGGGACAGATACGCAGTATTTT. J is TRBJ2-3 and V is TRBV6-4, with 8 bases aligning to TRBD2. Germline assignment: CDR1 MRHNA and CDR2 SNTAGT. CDR3 length: 14 residues. V dropped 6 bases and J dropped 3; count of bases not matched to a gene: 5.